This is a list of T cell receptor beta chains from one sample in a study of control samples from healthy donors and cancer patients. TCRdb's table, derived via immunoSEQ multiplex PCR, lists solely in-frame clones and lacks some. The table includes roughly 9,700 clones, approximately 91% detected once. The sequencing sample was made of PBMCs. The receptors originated from a man aged 60 to 75 with colorectal cancer. Each CDR3 is given with its conserved first and last residue. The D gene is left open where the match is weak. The listing skips clone size in some rows; elsewhere it reads once, few, many or a size class.

d_gene,v_gene,j_gene,abundance,CDR3aa,CDR3nt
NA,TRBV7-9,TRBJ2-7,NA,CASSFGTVEGYEQYF,TGTGCCAGCAGCTTCGGAACGGTAGAGGGCTACGAGCAGTACTTC
NA,TRBV3-1/TRBV3-2,TRBJ2-1,once,CASSPKPPVGYEQFF,TGTGCCAGCAGCCCCAAACCCCCGGTCGGGTATGAGCAGTTCTTC
NA,TRBV6-1,TRBJ1-6,NA,CASSEARGASSYNSPLHF,TGTGCCAGCAGTGAAGCTAGGGGGGCGAGCTCCTATAATTCACCCCTCCACTTT
TRBD1,TRBV18,TRBJ1-2,NA,CASSLWTGAIGYTF,TGTGCCAGCTCACTCTGGACAGGGGCGATTGGCTACACCTTC
NA,TRBV6-2/TRBV6-3,TRBJ2-2,NA,CASSRREPGELFF,TGTGCCAGCAGTCGCAGGGAGCCCGGGGAGCTGTTTTTT
NA,TRBV19,TRBJ2-5,once,CASSIAGGWETQYF,TGTGCCAGTAGTATCGCTGGGGGCTGGGAGACCCAGTACTTC
NA,TRBV5-1,TRBJ2-3,NA,CASSLDGEDTQYF,TGCGCCAGCAGCTTGGATGGGGAAGATACGCAGTATTTT
NA,TRBV24-1,TRBJ2-4,NA,CATSDHGQPLAKNIQYF,TGTGCCACCAGTGATCATGGACAGCCCCTAGCCAAAAACATTCAGTACTTC
NA,TRBV2,TRBJ2-2,NA,CASSYREDGELFF,TGTGCCAGCAGCTACAGGGAGGACGGGGAGCTGTTTTTT
TRBD1,TRBV19,TRBJ2-2,NA,CASSIELGQGRTGELFF,TGTGCCAGTAGTATAGAACTAGGACAGGGTCGAACCGGGGAGCTGTTTTTT
NA,TRBV2,TRBJ1-1,few,CASSYRDATNTEAFF,TGTGCCAGCAGTTACCGGGACGCCACGAACACTGAAGCTTTCTTT
NA,TRBV7-8,TRBJ1-2,few,CASSPRDNYGYTF,TGTGCCAGCAGCCCTCGGGACAACTATGGCTACACCTTC
NA,TRBV7-9,TRBJ2-5,NA,CASSLTVQETQYF,TGTGCCAGCAGCCTGACAGTGCAAGAGACCCAGTACTTC
NA,TRBV4-3,TRBJ2-7,NA,CASSQDIGTHRNYEQYF,TGCGCCAGCAGCCAAGATATTGGGACTCACAGGAACTACGAGCAGTACTTC
TRBD2,TRBV6-1,TRBJ2-2,NA,CASSEGAGGVAGELFF,TGTGCCAGCAGTGAAGGGGCGGGGGGCGTAGCTGGGGAGCTGTTTTTT
TRBD1,TRBV7-9,TRBJ2-7,NA,CASSLTGVVYEQYF,TGTGCCAGCAGCTTGACAGGGGTGGTCTACGAGCAGTACTTC
NA,TRBV18,TRBJ1-2,NA,CASSLESGLYGYTF,TGTGCCAGCTCATTGGAGTCCGGCCTCTATGGCTACACCTTC
NA,TRBV2,TRBJ1-5,NA,CASRRGGSSNQPQHF,TGTGCCAGCAGGAGGGGGGGCTCAAGCAATCAGCCCCAGCATTTT
NA,TRBV7-9,TRBJ2-2,NA,CASSLIGAVTGELFF,TGTGCCAGCAGCTTAATAGGGGCGGTCACCGGGGAGCTGTTTTTT
TRBD1,TRBV28,TRBJ2-1,NA,CASSTDREGINEQFF,TGTGCCAGCAGTACCGACAGGGAAGGGATCAATGAGCAGTTCTTC
NA,TRBV5-4,TRBJ2-3,NA,CASSLATAGEGDTQYF,TGTGCCAGCAGCTTGGCGACGGCAGGGGAAGGAGATACGCAGTATTTT
NA,TRBV6-6,TRBJ1-5,NA,CASESGARGNQPQHF,TGTGCCAGCGAATCGGGGGCGAGGGGCAATCAGCCCCAGCATTTT
NA,TRBV7-8,TRBJ1-1,NA,CASGETELNTEAFF,TGTGCCAGCGGGGAGACAGAACTGAACACTGAAGCTTTCTTT